This T cell receptor beta chain was identified in a study of CD8+ T cells in alopecia areata. Overall study: Dosing with tofacitinib proceeded for 6 to 18 months, followed by 6 months off drug. General observations from the study: Mice gave a clearer picture of TCR sharing than patients did, possibly for HLA-related reasons.

CD4+ and CD8+ T cells were sorted from PBMCs stained for CD3, CD4 and CD8. cDNA reverse transcribed from extracted RNA served as the sequencing template. Profiled with immunoSEQ multiplex PCR; TCRdb holds only in-frame clones, not every one. The sample contains roughly 75,000 clones, 55% to 65% of which appear only once. Remarks on this clone: Its antigen is not identified.

The CDR3 sequence is 13 residues long. Germline assignment: CDR1 LGHNT and CDR2 FRNRAP. Trimming took off 6 bases at V and 4 bases at J, with 9 bases between the two ends. The gene calls are TRBV12-5 and TRBJ2-2; D remains ambiguous. The input for sequencing was CD8+ T cells sorted from blood, taken at week 0. This sequence was found in a human donor with alopecia areata. The CDR3 DNA is TGTGCTAGTGGCCTGGATAGCACCGGGGAGCTGTTTTTT. It specifies CASGLDSTGELFF.